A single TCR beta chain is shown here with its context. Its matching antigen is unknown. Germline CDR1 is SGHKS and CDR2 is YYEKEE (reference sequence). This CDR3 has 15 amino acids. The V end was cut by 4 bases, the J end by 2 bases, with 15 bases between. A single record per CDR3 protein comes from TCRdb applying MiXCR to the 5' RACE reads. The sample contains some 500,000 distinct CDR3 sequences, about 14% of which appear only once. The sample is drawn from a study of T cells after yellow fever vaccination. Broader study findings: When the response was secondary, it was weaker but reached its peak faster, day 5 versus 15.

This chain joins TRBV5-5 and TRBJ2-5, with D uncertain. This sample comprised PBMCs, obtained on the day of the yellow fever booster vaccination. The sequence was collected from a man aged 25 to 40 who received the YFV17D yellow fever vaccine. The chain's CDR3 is CASSPFTTGQETQYF. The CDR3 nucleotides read TGTGCCAGCAGCCCCTTCACGACTGGGCAAGAGACCCAGTACTTC. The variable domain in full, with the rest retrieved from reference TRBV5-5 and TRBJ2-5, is DAGVTQSPTHLIKTRGQQVTLRCSPISGHKSVSWYQQVLGQGPQFIFQYYEKEERGRGNFPDRFSARQFPNYSSELNVNALLLGDSALYLCASSPFTTGQETQYFGPGTRLLVL.